The clone carrying this TCR beta chain showed up many times. Its specificity is unknown. The data originate from a study of early T cells in non-severe SARS-CoV-2 infection. Study-level background: Alpha and beta chains were unpaired, from unsorted whole-blood bulk RNA.

Individually, cDNA molecules had unique molecular identifiers attached to them. From the 5' RACE reads, TCRdb called clonotypes with MiXCR, one entry per CDR3 protein. The sample has fewer than 130,000 distinct CDR3 sequences; about 12% are singletons. General observations from the study: VDJdb matches were skewed toward anti-spike CD8 T cell responses.

Germline V CDR1 and CDR2: SGHDT, YYEEEE. V was trimmed by 0 bases and J by 6 bases, leaving 11 bases between them. This CDR3 has 14 residues. This chain connects TRBV5-6 to TRBJ2-3; possibly TRBD2 for D (5 bases). This sequence originates from an adult who was a healthcare worker with PCR-confirmed SARS-CoV-2 infection or an uninfected control (not recorded which). Sequencing was performed on whole blood, taken at baseline. Written as DNA, the CDR3 is TGTGCCAGCAGCTTGGGAGGGCCGGTCGATACGCAGTATTTT. Encoded protein: CASSLGGPVDTQYF.